A single sample gave rise to the 22 T cell receptor beta chains below, sequenced in a study of post-analysis software for immune sequencing data. Presence of unique molecular identifiers characterized the TCR beta cDNA libraries. One entry per CDR3 protein, called by TCRdb with MiXCR from the PCR reads. The sample gives 150,000 to 200,000 distinct CDR3 sequences, about 37% of which show up once; about 26% is in the top ten. The sequenced sample was blood, obtained after autologous hematopoietic stem cell transplantation. The receptors stem from a girl under 18 with multiple sclerosis.

The chain has TRBV9 and TRBJ2-5, with 10 bases lining up with TRBD1. CDR1 is SGDLS, CDR2 YYNGEE, per germline. With 4 bases clipped from V and 2 bases from J, the junction kept 8 bases outside the gene matches. CDR3 length: 16 amino acids. The CDR3 reads CASSLRDRGGQETQYF. CDR3 DNA sequence: TGTGCCAGCAGCTTACGGGACAGGGGAGGGCAAGAGACCCAGTACTTC.

The chain recombines TRBV7-2 with TRBJ2-7; D possibly corresponds to TRBD2 (6 bases). The J call is uncertain, as TRBJ2-5 better fits the DNA end. The length of the CDR3 is 14 residues. Germline V CDR1 and CDR2: SGHTA, FQGNSA. CDR3 bases: TGTGCCAGCAGCTTAGCGCGGGGAAGTAAGACCCAGTACTTC. Its translation is CASSLARGSKTQYF.

This clonotype was observed a few times. The chain is built from TRBV5-5 and TRBJ2-5; 9 bases match TRBD2. The length of the CDR3 is 16 residues. Germline V lookup: CDR1 SGHKS, CDR2 YYEKEE (reference sequence). V trimming: 0 bases; J trimming: 1 base; junction bases outside the gene matches: 4. The CDR3 coding sequence is TGTGCCAGCAGCTTGGGACTAGCGGTCGGCCAAGAGACCCAGTACTTC. Its protein product is CASSLGLAVGQETQYF.

The V gene is TRBV9, the J gene TRBJ2-3; 11 positions agree with TRBD2. The trim removed 3 bases at V and 2 bases at J, leaving 2 bases unmatched. In germline, CDR1 is SGDLS, CDR2 YYNGEE. The CDR3 has 15 amino acids. Here the CDR3 DNA reads TGTGCCAGCAGCGGACTAGCGGGGAACACAGATACGCAGTATTTT. Its protein product is CASSGLAGNTDTQYF. Full variable domain (outside the CDR3, taken from reference TRBV9 and TRBJ2-3): DSGVTQTPKHLITATGQRVTLRCSPRSGDLSVYWYQQSLDQGLQFLIQYYNGEERAKGNILERFSAQQFPDLHSELNLSSLELGDSALYFCASSGLAGNTDTQYFGPGTRLTVL.

The rearrangement uses TRBV9 and TRBJ2-3; D possibly uses TRBD1 or TRBD2 (5 bases each). Trimming removed 0 bases at V and 2 bases at J, with 10 bases between. Germline CDR1 SGDLS, CDR2 YYNGEE. The CDR3 has 15 amino acids. The chain's CDR3 is CASSVAWGTTDTQYF. CDR3 coding DNA: TGTGCCAGCAGCGTAGCTTGGGGGACCACAGATACGCAGTATTTT.

This clonotype has more than one count but fewer than ten. V is TRBV6-5 and J is TRBJ2-1; 9 positions match TRBD1. Germline assignment: CDR1 MNHEY and CDR2 SVGAGI. V shed 6 bases and J 3 bases; nucleotides not matched to a gene: 6. The CDR3 has 15 amino acids. CDR3 loop: CASRAGQGHYNEQFF. The CDR3 DNA is TGTGCCAGCAGGGCGGGACAGGGCCACTACAATGAGCAGTTCTTC.

The chain couples TRBV20-1 to TRBJ1-4; 7 bases map to TRBD1. From germline, CDR1 is DFQATT and CDR2 SNEGSKA (reference sequence). The CDR3 is made up of 15 amino acids. The V and J ends lost 4 bases and 4 bases, in that order; junction bases with no gene match: 9. CDR3: CSAKNPGQSNEKLFF. CDR3 DNA: TGCAGTGCTAAGAACCCGGGACAGAGTAATGAAAAACTGTTTTTT.

This chain connects TRBV3-1 to TRBJ2-3, with TRBD1 matching over 8 bases. The CDR3 contains 15 residues. Germline lookup yields CDR1 LGHDT and CDR2 YNNKEL (reference sequence). The V and J ends lost 4 bases and 6 bases, in that order; junction bases with no gene match: 9. CDR3 region: CASSPPGQDFDTQYF. The CDR3 DNA reads TGTGCCAGCAGCCCTCCGGGACAGGATTTTGATACGCAGTATTTT.

The chain is built from TRBV5-1 and TRBJ2-3; D tentatively fits TRBD1 or TRBD2 (6 bases each). The ends were cut back, 2 bases at V and 2 bases at J, with 12 bases in the middle. From germline, CDR1 is SGHRS and CDR2 YFSETQ. There are 15 residues in the CDR3. The CDR3 here is CASSFLPGATDTQYF. The CDR3 coding sequence is TGCGCCAGCAGCTTCCTCCCGGGGGCCACAGATACGCAGTATTTT. Supplemented by reference TRBV5-1 and TRBJ2-3, the full variable domain reads KAGVTQTPRYLIKTRGQQVTLSCSPISGHRSVSWYQQTPGQGLQFLFEYFSETQRNKGNFPGRFSGRQFSNSRSEMNVSTLELGDSALYLCASSFLPGATDTQYFGPGTRLTVL.

The chain is built from TRBV7-9 and TRBJ2-7; D is ambiguous. The CDR3 is made up of 14 amino acids. The V gene's germline CDR1 is SEHNR and CDR2 FQNEAQ (reference sequence). V was pared by 5 bases and J by 4 bases, with 15 bases between. The CDR3 here is CASSPLRAVYEQYF. The CDR3 DNA sequence: TGTGCCAGCAGCCCCCTCCGGGCTGTATACGAGCAGTACTTC.

The rearrangement joins TRBV12-3 or TRBV12-4 to TRBJ2-3; 7 nucleotides agree with TRBD1. The ends lost 3 bases at V and 3 bases at J; junction bases unmatched: 9. The CDR3 contains 16 residues. CDR3 sequence: CASSFFGTGETDTQYF. In nucleotides, the CDR3 is TGTGCCAGCAGTTTCTTTGGAACAGGGGAAACAGATACGCAGTATTTT.

This chain connects TRBV7-8 to TRBJ2-1; 8 bases map to TRBD2. This CDR3 contains 15 residues. J lost 5 bases, V lost 5 bases, and 8 bases had no gene match. Looked up from germline, CDR1 is SGHVS and CDR2 is FQNEAQ. The CDR3 reads CASSRPGLGHNEQFF. The CDR3 coding sequence is TGTGCCAGCAGCCGGCCGGGACTAGGCCACAATGAGCAGTTCTTC.

The rearrangement links TRBV4-2 to TRBJ2-1; 12 bases agree with TRBD2. Germline V CDR1 and CDR2: LGHNA, YNFKEQ. V lost 0 bases to trimming and J lost 10 bases; unmatched junction nucleotides: 13. The CDR3 extends over 18 amino acids. Here the CDR3 reads CASSQDDPRLAGVDEQFF. The DNA for the CDR3 is TGTGCCAGCAGCCAAGATGACCCCCGACTAGCGGGAGTGGACGAGCAGTTCTTC.

In this sample, this clonotype turned up once. CDR3 in DNA: TGTGCCAGCAGCTCGAGACGACTAGTGATCACAGATACGCAGTATTTT. It yields the protein CASSSRRLVITDTQYF. The V gene is TRBV7-9, the J gene TRBJ2-3; D perhaps matches TRBD2 (6 bases). Germline V lookup: CDR1 SEHNR, CDR2 FQNEAQ (reference sequence). The CDR3 is made up of 16 amino acids. V lost 4 bases and J lost 2, with 16 bases in between.

The rearrangement joins TRBV2 to TRBJ2-1; the match to TRBD2 covers 7 bases. Germline CDR1 SNHLY, CDR2 FYNNEI. The CDR3 is made up of 13 amino acids. V lost 11 bases and J lost 5; bases outside the gene matches: 9. As DNA, the CDR3 is TGTGCCGGCGCCAGTGGGGGGGACAATGAGCAGTTCTTC. Its translation: CAGASGGDNEQFF. The variable domain in full, with the rest retrieved from reference TRBV2 and TRBJ2-1, is EPEVTQTPSHQVTQMGQEVILRCVPISNHLYFYWYRQILGQKVEFLVSFYNNEISEKSEIFDDQFSVERPDGSNFTLKIRSTKLEDSAMYFCAGASGGDNEQFFGPGTRLTVL.

This clonotype was seen a single time. The chain is built from TRBV20-1 and TRBJ2-1, with D possibly matching TRBD1 (6 bases). Germline V gene lookup returns CDR1 DFQATT and CDR2 SNEGSKA (reference sequence). Trimming took 3 bases from V and 2 from J, leaving 26 bases between them. There are 19 residues in the CDR3. This CDR3 reads CSARADRDIRILTYNEQFF. The CDR3 nucleotides read TGCAGTGCTAGGGCAGACCGGGACATCCGAATCCTCACCTACAATGAGCAGTTCTTC.

The gene calls are TRBV20-1 and TRBJ2-7, with D hard to call. V shed 3 bases and J shed 0 bases, with 9 bases lying between them. CDR1 and CDR2 from the germline V gene are DFQATT and SNEGSKA (reference sequence). The CDR3 totals 13 residues. CDR3 sequence reads: CSASRRHSYEQYF. The CDR3 nucleotides read TGCAGTGCTAGTCGGCGGCACTCCTACGAGCAGTACTTC.

In its sample, this clonotype was seen many times. V and J are TRBV7-9 and TRBJ1-2, with 12 bases matching TRBD1. CDR1 is SEHNR, CDR2 FQNEAQ, per germline (reference sequence). The CDR3 runs to 14 residues. The ends lost 4 bases at V and 7 bases at J; junction bases unmatched: 4. Here the CDR3 DNA reads TGTGCCAGCAGCTCGGGACAGGGGGCAAGTGGCTACACCTTC. Amino acids: CASSSGQGASGYTF. Complete variable domain (other parts from reference TRBV7-9 and TRBJ1-2): DTGVSQNPRHKITKRGQNVTFRCDPISEHNRLYWYRQTLGQGPEFLTYFQNEAQLEKSRLLSDRFSAERPKGSFSTLEIQRTEQGDSAMYLCASSSGQGASGYTFGSGTRLTVV.

The V call is TRBV30, the J call TRBJ2-5; D unresolved. CDR1 and CDR2 (germline): GTSNPN, SVGIG (reference sequence). The CDR3 spans 13 residues. Trimming took off 0 bases at V and 5 bases at J, with 10 bases between the two ends. This CDR3 reads CAWSVLSRETQYF. CDR3 in DNA: TGTGCCTGGAGTGTACTGTCAAGGGAGACCCAGTACTTC.

V is TRBV7-8 and J is TRBJ1-2; D remains unclear. Germline V gives CDR1 SGHVS, CDR2 FQNEAQ. The germline V and J ends were trimmed by 8 bases and 4 bases, with 17 bases remaining between them. The CDR3 contains 14 residues. This CDR3 is CASAGWGRIYGYTF. The CDR3 bases are TGTGCCAGCGCGGGCTGGGGAAGGATCTATGGCTACACCTTC.

The genes are TRBV24-1 and TRBJ2-2; D remains ambiguous. The CDR3 spans 16 residues. V was trimmed by 4 bases and J by 6 bases, leaving 17 bases between them. CDR1 is KGHDR and CDR2 is SFDVKD in the germline V gene. The DNA of the CDR3 is TGTGCCACCAGTGACCTACCGGGCCCTAACGCCGGGGAGCTGTTTTTT. Translated: CATSDLPGPNAGELFF.

CDR3 nucleotide sequence: TGCAGTGCTCCCGGCGGGATCACATACAATGAGCAGTTCTTC. This sequence encodes CSAPGGITYNEQFF. The gene calls are TRBV20-1 and TRBJ2-1, with a weak D call TRBD2 (6 bases). This CDR3 region has 14 residues. The ends were cut back, 5 bases at V and 4 bases at J, with 15 bases in the middle. The germline V gene encodes CDR1 DFQATT and CDR2 SNEGSKA (reference sequence).